The clone carrying this T cell receptor (beta chain) was seen just once. Source study methods: Scientists estimated how many nucleated cells there were by amplifying reference gene primers. The repertoire was sequenced with immunoSEQ multiplex PCR; TCRdb's copy has only in-frame clones and lacks some. The V and J calls and clone size are taken from that table; D and trimming were inferred from the DNA. The sample consists of approximately 70,000 clones, approximately 85% of them appearing once. Germline V gene lookup returns CDR1 MNHEY and CDR2 SMNVEV (reference sequence). CDR3 size: 14 residues. V lost 3 bases and J lost 5; bases outside the gene matches: 4. The data originate from a study of blood T cell repertoires in COVID-19. Background on the study: From the United States, Italy and Spain came samples of acute and convalescent COVID-19. T cells, B-cell-depleted T cells, or PBMCs supplied cDNA or gDNA.

The V and J genes are TRBV27 and TRBJ2-5; TRBD1 matches at 9 bases. Material for sequencing was peripheral blood. This TCR was sampled from a human donor in a cohort sampled during active COVID-19. The chain's CDR3 is CASSFTGGRETQYF. CDR3 in DNA: TGTGCCAGCAGTTTCACAGGGGGCAGGGAGACCCAGTACTTC.